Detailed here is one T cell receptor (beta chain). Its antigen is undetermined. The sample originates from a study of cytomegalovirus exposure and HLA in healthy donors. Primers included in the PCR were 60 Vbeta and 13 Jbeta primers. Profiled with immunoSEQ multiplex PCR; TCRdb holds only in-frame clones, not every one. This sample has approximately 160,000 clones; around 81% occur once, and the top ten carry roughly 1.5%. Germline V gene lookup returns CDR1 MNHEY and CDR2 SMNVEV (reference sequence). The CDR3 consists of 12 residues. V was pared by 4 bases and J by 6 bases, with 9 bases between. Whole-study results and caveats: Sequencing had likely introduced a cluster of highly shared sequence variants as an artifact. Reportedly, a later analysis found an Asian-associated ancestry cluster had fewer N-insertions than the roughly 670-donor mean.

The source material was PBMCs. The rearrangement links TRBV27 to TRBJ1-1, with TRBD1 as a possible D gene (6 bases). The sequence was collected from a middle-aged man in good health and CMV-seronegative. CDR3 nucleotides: TGTGCCAGCAGTTCCAGGACAGCTGAAGCTTTCTTT. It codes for CASSSRTAEAFF.